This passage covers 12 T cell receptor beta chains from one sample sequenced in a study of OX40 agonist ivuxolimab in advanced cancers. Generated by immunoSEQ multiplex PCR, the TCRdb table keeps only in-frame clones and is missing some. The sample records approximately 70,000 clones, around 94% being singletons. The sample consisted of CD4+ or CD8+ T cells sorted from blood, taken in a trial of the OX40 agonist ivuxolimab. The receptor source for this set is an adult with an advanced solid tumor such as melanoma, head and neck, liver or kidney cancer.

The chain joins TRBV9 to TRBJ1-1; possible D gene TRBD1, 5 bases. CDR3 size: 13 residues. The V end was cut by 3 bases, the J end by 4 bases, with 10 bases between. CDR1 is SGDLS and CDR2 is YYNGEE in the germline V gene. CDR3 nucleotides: TGTGCCAGCAGCGGAGGGGCGGGCACTGAAGCTTTCTTT. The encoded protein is CASSGGAGTEAFF.

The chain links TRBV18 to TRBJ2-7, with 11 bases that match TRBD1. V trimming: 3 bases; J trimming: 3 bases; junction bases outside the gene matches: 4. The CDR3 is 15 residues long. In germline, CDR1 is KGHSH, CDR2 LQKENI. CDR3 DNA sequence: TGTGCCAGCTCACCCCGGGACAGGGGGGACTACGAGCAGTACTTC. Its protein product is CASSPRDRGDYEQYF.

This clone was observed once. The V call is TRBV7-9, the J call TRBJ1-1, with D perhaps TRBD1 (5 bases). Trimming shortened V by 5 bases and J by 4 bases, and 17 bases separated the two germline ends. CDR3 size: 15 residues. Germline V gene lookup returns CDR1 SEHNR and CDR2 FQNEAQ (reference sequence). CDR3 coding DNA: TGTGCCAGCAGCCCTTATGGGGCGGGGATCACTGAAGCTTTCTTT. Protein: CASSPYGAGITEAFF.

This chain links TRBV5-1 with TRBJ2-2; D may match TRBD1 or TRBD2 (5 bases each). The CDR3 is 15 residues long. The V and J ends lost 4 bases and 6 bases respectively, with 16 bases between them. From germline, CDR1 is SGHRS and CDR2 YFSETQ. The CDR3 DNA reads TGCGCCAGCAGCCCCGGGACCGTCCTCCCCGGGGAGCTGTTTTTT. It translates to CASSPGTVLPGELFF.

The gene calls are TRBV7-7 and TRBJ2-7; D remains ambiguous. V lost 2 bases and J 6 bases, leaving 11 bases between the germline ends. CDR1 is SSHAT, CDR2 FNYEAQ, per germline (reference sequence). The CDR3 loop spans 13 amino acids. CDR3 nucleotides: TGTGCCAGCAGCTTATGGGGTTTGGCCGAGCAGTACTTC. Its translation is CASSLWGLAEQYF.

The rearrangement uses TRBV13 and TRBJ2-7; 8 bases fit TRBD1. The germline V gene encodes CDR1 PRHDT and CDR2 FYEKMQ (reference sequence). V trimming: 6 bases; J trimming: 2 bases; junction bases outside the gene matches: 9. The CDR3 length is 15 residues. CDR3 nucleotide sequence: TGTGCCAGCAGTCCCACCGGGACAGGTGCCTACGAGCAGTACTTC. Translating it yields CASSPTGTGAYEQYF.

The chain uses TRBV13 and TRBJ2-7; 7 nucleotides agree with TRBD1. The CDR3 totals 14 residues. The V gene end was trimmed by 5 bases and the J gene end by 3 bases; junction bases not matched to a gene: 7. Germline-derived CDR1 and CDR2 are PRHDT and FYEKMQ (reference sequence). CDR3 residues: CASSPRQGFYEQYF. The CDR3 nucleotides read TGTGCCAGCAGCCCACGACAGGGCTTCTACGAGCAGTACTTC. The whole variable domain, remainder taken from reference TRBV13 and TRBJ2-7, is AAGVIQSPRHLIKEKRETATLKCYPIPRHDTVYWYQQGPGQDPQFLISFYEKMQSDKGSIPDRFSAQQFSDYHSELNMSSLELGDSALYFCASSPRQGFYEQYFGPGTRLTVT.

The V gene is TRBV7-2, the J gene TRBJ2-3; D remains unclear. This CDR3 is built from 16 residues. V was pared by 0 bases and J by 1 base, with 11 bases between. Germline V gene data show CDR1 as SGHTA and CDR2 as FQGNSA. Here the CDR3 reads CASSLAMWMGTDTQYF. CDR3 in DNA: TGTGCCAGCAGCTTAGCTATGTGGATGGGCACAGATACGCAGTATTTT. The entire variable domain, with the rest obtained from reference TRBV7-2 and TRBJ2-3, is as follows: GAGVSQSPSNKVTEKGKDVELRCDPISGHTALYWYRQSLGQGLEFLIYFQGNSAPDKSGLPSDRFSAERTGGSVSTLTIQRTQQEDSAVYLCASSLAMWMGTDTQYFGPGTRLTVL.

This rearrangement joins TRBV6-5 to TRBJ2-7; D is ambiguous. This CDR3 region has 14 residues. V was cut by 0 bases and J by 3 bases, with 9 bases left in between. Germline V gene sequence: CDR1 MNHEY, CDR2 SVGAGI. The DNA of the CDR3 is TGTGCCAGCAGTTACTCGGTGAAGTTCTACGAGCAGTACTTC. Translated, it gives CASSYSVKFYEQYF.

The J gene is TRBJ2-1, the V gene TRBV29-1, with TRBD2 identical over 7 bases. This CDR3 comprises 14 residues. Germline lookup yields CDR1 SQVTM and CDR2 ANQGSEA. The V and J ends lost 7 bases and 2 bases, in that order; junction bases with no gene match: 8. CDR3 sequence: CSASGGETYNEQFF. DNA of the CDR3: TGCAGCGCCTCGGGGGGAGAGACCTACAATGAGCAGTTCTTC.

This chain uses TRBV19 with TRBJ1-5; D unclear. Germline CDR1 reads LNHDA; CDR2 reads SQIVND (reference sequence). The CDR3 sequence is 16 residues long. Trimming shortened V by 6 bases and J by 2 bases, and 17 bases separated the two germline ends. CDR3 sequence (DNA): TGTGCCAGTAGCCCTGAGGTCCTGGCAGGCAATCAGCCCCAGCATTTT. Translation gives CASSPEVLAGNQPQHF.

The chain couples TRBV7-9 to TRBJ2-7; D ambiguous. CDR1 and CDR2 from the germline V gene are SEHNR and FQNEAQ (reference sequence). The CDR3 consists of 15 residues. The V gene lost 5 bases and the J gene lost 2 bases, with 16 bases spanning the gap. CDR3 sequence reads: CASSPFSWGTYEQYF. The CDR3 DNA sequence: TGTGCCAGCAGCCCATTTTCCTGGGGTACCTACGAGCAGTACTTC. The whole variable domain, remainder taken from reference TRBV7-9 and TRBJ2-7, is DTGVSQNPRHKITKRGQNVTFRCDPISEHNRLYWYRQTLGQGPEFLTYFQNEAQLEKSRLLSDRFSAERPKGSFSTLEIQRTEQGDSAMYLCASSPFSWGTYEQYFGPGTRLTVT.